Shown below are 14 T cell receptor beta chains from a single sample sequenced in a study of T-cell reconstitution after alpha-beta-depleted transplantation in children. Unique molecular identifiers were incorporated into the prepared TCRbeta library. MiXCR was run by TCRdb on the PCR reads, yielding one entry per CDR3 protein. Of about 350,000 distinct CDR3 sequences in the sample, around 15% are singletons; the top ten hold approximately 38%. Material: PBMCs, mostly from graft donor cells, obtained 360 days after TCRalphabeta/CD19-depleted stem cell transplant. The receptors derive from a male patient between 2 and 15 years old who had a stem cell transplant for acute lymphoblastic leukemia, so the T cells may come from the graft donor.

In its sample, this clonotype was seen a few times. The V call is TRBV12-3 or TRBV12-4, the J call TRBJ2-1, with TRBD1 as a possible D gene (6 bases). The CDR3 runs to 14 residues. Trimming pared 5 bases from V and 3 bases from J, leaving 11 bases between. CDR3 in amino acids: CASSPGQVYNEQFF. CDR3 DNA: TGTGCCAGCAGTCCGGGACAAGTCTACAATGAGCAGTTCTTC.

The genes are TRBV7-2 and TRBJ2-7, with 8 nucleotides matching TRBD2. This CDR3 region has 15 residues. Germline V CDR1 and CDR2: SGHTA, FQGNSA. J gave up 3 bases and V 0 bases, and 4 bases lay outside the gene matches. The DNA of the CDR3 is TGTGCCAGCAGCTTAGCCCGGGGGGGGTTCTACGAGCAGTACTTC. Amino acids: CASSLARGGFYEQYF.

This clonotype was observed at least ten times. The J gene is TRBJ2-6, the V gene TRBV5-1, with D unresolved. V was cut by 3 bases and J by 0 bases, with 7 bases left in between. Germline values: CDR1 SGHRS, CDR2 YFSETQ. The CDR3 is made up of 15 amino acids. CDR3 amino acids: CASSSPYSGANVLTF. CDR3 coding DNA: TGCGCCAGCAGCTCCCCTTACTCTGGGGCCAACGTCCTGACTTTC.

This clonotype has a handful of counts. The chain couples TRBV15 to TRBJ2-1; D perhaps matches TRBD2 (5 bases). Germline CDR1 is LNHNV and CDR2 is YYDKDF (reference sequence). Trimming stripped 6 bases from V and 2 bases from J, with 17 bases between. The CDR3 is 16 amino acids. The CDR3 reads CATRKEGRVAYNEQFF. The CDR3, as DNA: TGTGCCACCAGGAAGGAAGGGCGGGTTGCCTACAATGAGCAGTTCTTC.

Written as DNA, the CDR3 is TGTGCCAGCACCAAGAGCACAGATACGCAGTATTTT. It specifies CASTKSTDTQYF. The chain links TRBV28 to TRBJ2-3, with unresolved D. This CDR3 region has 12 residues. CDR1 MDHEN and CDR2 SYDVKM come from the germline V gene. V was clipped by 7 bases and J by 0 bases, with 5 bases between them.

This clonotype came up a few times. The chain is built from TRBV6-2 or TRBV6-3 and TRBJ2-3; D ambiguous. The CDR3 loop spans 12 amino acids. Germline CDR1 reads MNHEY; CDR2 reads SVGEGT. V was clipped by 6 bases and J by 0 bases, with 4 bases between them. CDR3 nucleotide sequence: TGTGCCAGCAGGACAAGCACAGATACGCAGTATTTT. Amino acids: CASRTSTDTQYF.

Only a few counts were recorded for this clonotype. The chain uses TRBV24-1 and TRBJ2-3; possibly TRBD2 for D (5 bases). The CDR3 has 15 amino acids. Germline loops: CDR1 KGHDR, CDR2 SFDVKD. V lost 3 bases and J 0 bases, leaving 9 bases between the germline ends. The CDR3 protein is CATSDPAASTDTQYF. The CDR3 nucleotides read TGTGCCACCAGTGATCCAGCGGCTAGCACAGATACGCAGTATTTT.

This clonotype was counted a few times. The chain carries TRBV12-3 or TRBV12-4 and TRBJ2-3; 9 nucleotides agree with TRBD1. With 2 bases clipped from V and 2 bases from J, the junction kept 5 bases outside the gene matches. CDR3 length: 16 amino acids. DNA for the CDR3: TGTGCCAGCAGTTTAAGGGACAGGGTCTCCACAGATACGCAGTATTTT. Amino acid sequence: CASSLRDRVSTDTQYF.

In its sample, this clonotype was seen a few times. The rearrangement joins TRBV28 to TRBJ2-5; TRBD1 matches 9 bases. Germline assignment: CDR1 MDHEN and CDR2 SYDVKM. V was clipped by 5 bases and J by 1 base; unmatched bases: 2. The CDR3 runs to 14 residues. The CDR3 here is CASSTGGRQETQYF. CDR3 coding DNA: TGTGCCAGCAGTACAGGGGGCCGCCAAGAGACCCAGTACTTC. Together with reference TRBV28 and TRBJ2-5, the CDR3 gives the full variable domain: DVKVTQSSRYLVKRTGEKVFLECVQDMDHENMFWYRQDPGLGLRLIYFSYDVKMKEKGDIPEGYSVSREKKERFSLILESASTNQTSMYLCASSTGGRQETQYFGPGTRLLVL.

The rearrangement joins TRBV20-1 to TRBJ1-1; D is undetermined. The germline V gene encodes CDR1 DFQATT and CDR2 SNEGSKA (reference sequence). V was pared by 2 bases and J by 6 bases, with 7 bases between. This CDR3 has 11 residues. The CDR3 nucleotides are TGCAGTGCTAGAAACGACGCTGAAGCTTTCTTT. Translation gives CSARNDAEAFF.

The chain uses TRBV3-1 and TRBJ2-7; tentatively, D is TRBD1 (6 bases). There are 14 residues in the CDR3. Between the trimmed V and J ends, which lost 0 bases and 4 bases, there was a span of 10 bases. Germline V gives CDR1 LGHDT, CDR2 YNNKEL (reference sequence). CDR3 in DNA: TGTGCCAGCAGCCAAGATAGGGGGAAGTACGAGCAGTACTTC. The encoded protein is CASSQDRGKYEQYF.

This clonotype has a count of ten or more. The germline gene is not matched at one end of the junction; a read error may be the cause. CDR3 residues: CSADWGAF. The CDR3 DNA reads as TGCAGCGCTGACTGGGGGGCCTTC. The gene calls are TRBV29-1 and TRBJ1-2; possible D gene TRBD1, 5 bases. From germline, CDR1 is SQVTM and CDR2 ANQGSEA. The CDR3 has 8 residues.

This clonotype was counted only a few times. The chain combines TRBV6-2 or TRBV6-3 with TRBJ2-3; maybe TRBD2 (5 bases). This CDR3 is 14 amino acids long. With 2 bases removed from V and 2 bases from J, the gap between germline ends came to 8 bases. CDR1 is MNHEY, CDR2 SVGEGT, per germline. The CDR3 coding sequence is TGTGCCAGCAGTTACGGACTGAACACAGATACGCAGTATTTT. This sequence encodes CASSYGLNTDTQYF.

This clonotype showed up many times. The chain combines TRBV28 with TRBJ2-1, with 9 bases aligning to TRBD1. The germline V gene has CDR1 MDHEN and CDR2 SYDVKM. Germline trimming cut 4 bases from V and 2 bases from J; bases unmatched to any gene: 3. The CDR3 has 15 residues. For the CDR3, the DNA is TGTGCCAGCAGTTCCGGGACAGGGACCTACAATGAGCAGTTCTTC. Translating gives CASSSGTGTYNEQFF.